The 10 T cell receptor beta chains below come from one sample, sequenced in a study of T cell repertoires in cytomegalovirus infection. TCRdb passed the reads through MiXCR, listing each CDR3 protein once. The table shows around 89,000 distinct CDR3 sequences, with 25% to 30% occurring only once. Antigen specificity for these receptors is unknown. Material: CD8+ T cells from cultured PBMCs, obtained from culture after CMV antigen stimulation. The receptors derive from a human donor in good health (CMV status not recorded). Some clones in this sample may be carry-over from other donors' samples.

The gene calls are TRBV14 and TRBJ1-4; 9 nucleotides match TRBD1. Germline-derived CDR1 and CDR2 are SGHDN and FVKESK. V gave up 3 bases and J gave up 1 base; unmatched junction bases: 6. The CDR3 extends over 17 amino acids. The CDR3 sequence is CASSQPGQGVTNEKLFF. The DNA for the CDR3 is TGTGCCAGCAGCCAGCCGGGACAGGGAGTAACTAATGAAAAACTGTTTTTT.

This clonotype occurred a few times. The V gene is TRBV6-4, the J gene TRBJ2-5; TRBD2 agrees at 10 bases. The germline V gene has CDR1 MRHNA and CDR2 SNTAGT. Trimming cost V 3 bases and J 4 bases; bases outside gene matches: 5. This CDR3 comprises 15 residues. For the CDR3, the DNA is TGTGCCAGCAGTGAAACTAGCGGGGCAGGAGAGACCCAGTACTTC. Encoded protein: CASSETSGAGETQYF.

V gene TRBV10-3 combines with J gene TRBJ2-1; 12 bases fit TRBD2. Trimming took 8 bases from V and 5 from J; bases not matched to a gene: 4. Germline assignment: CDR1 ENHRY and CDR2 SYGVKD. The CDR3 loop spans 14 amino acids. The CDR3 sequence is CAISTSGGNNEQFF. The CDR3 DNA is TGTGCCATCTCCACTAGCGGGGGGAACAATGAGCAGTTCTTC.

In this sample, this clonotype turned up once. The CDR3 DNA reads TGCAGTGCTAGAGCCTTGCATCCGAATCAGCCCCAGCATTTT. Translated, it gives CSARALHPNQPQHF. This chain joins TRBV20-1 and TRBJ1-5; the D is unclear. This CDR3 spans 14 amino acids. Trimming shortened V by 1 base and J by 4 bases, and 11 bases separated the two germline ends. Germline CDR1 is DFQATT and CDR2 is SNEGSKA (reference sequence).

The chain has TRBV12-3 or TRBV12-4 and TRBJ2-1; D might be TRBD1 (5 bases). This CDR3 has 15 amino acids. V gave up 5 bases and J gave up 8 bases, with 19 bases separating them. The CDR3 DNA is TGTGCCAGCAGTCGCCTTGGGGCCTCTATTTATGAGCAGTTCTTC. This codes for CASSRLGASIYEQFF.

The chain employs TRBV18 and TRBJ1-2, with 10 bases identical to TRBD1. V gave up 2 bases and J gave up 3 bases; unmatched junction bases: 3. Germline loops: CDR1 KGHSH, CDR2 LQKENI. The CDR3 spans 15 residues. This chain's CDR3 is CASSPETGGHYGYTF. In DNA form, the CDR3 reads TGTGCCAGCTCACCAGAGACAGGGGGCCACTATGGCTACACCTTC.

This clonotype was seen a few times. The chain joins TRBV27 to TRBJ2-7; 10 positions match TRBD1. The CDR3 sequence is 12 residues long. Germline V CDR1 and CDR2: MNHEY, SMNVEV (reference sequence). V shed 6 bases, J shed 4 bases, and the junction held 0 bases outside the gene matches. CDR3: CASRDRGYEQYF. For the CDR3, the DNA is TGTGCCAGCAGGGACAGGGGGTACGAGCAGTACTTC.

V and J are TRBV10-3 and TRBJ2-3; 9 nucleotides line up with TRBD2. Germline values: CDR1 ENHRY, CDR2 SYGVKD. The CDR3 runs to 17 residues. With 3 bases clipped from V and 2 bases from J, the junction kept 9 bases outside the gene matches. The CDR3 bases are TGTGCCATCAGTGACCAATTTTGGGGACTAGCCACAGATACGCAGTATTTT. Its translation is CAISDQFWGLATDTQYF.

The rearrangement links TRBV5-1 to TRBJ2-1; a weak D match, TRBD2 (5 bases). V dropped 6 bases and J dropped 7 bases, with 11 bases sitting between them. The CDR3 has 12 amino acids. Germline values: CDR1 SGHRS, CDR2 YFSETQ. Here the CDR3 reads CASNGRVNEQFF. Here the CDR3 DNA reads TGCGCCAGCAACGGGCGGGTTAATGAGCAGTTCTTC.

The chain employs TRBV5-1 and TRBJ2-7; 7 bases map to TRBD1. Germline V gives CDR1 SGHRS, CDR2 YFSETQ. The CDR3 covers 13 residues. With V trimmed by 2 bases and J by 6 bases, 5 bases remained unmatched. CDR3 nucleotide sequence: TGCGCCAGCAGCTTAACAGGGGCTATCGAGCAGTACTTC. Protein product: CASSLTGAIEQYF.